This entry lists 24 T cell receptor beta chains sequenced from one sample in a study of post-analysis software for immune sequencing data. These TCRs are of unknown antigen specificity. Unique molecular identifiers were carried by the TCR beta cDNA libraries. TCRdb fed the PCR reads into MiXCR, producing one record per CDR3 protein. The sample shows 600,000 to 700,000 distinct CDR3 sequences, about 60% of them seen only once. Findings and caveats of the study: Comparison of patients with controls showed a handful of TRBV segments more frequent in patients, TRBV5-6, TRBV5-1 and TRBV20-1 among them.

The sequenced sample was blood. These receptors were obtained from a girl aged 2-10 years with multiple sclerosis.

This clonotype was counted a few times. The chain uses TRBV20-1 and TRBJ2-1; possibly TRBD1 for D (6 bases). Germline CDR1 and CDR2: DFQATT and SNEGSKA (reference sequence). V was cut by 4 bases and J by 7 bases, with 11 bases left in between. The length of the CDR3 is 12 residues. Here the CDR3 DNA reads TGCAGTGCTAAGGAAGGGGGTAATGAGCAGTTCTTC. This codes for CSAKEGGNEQFF.

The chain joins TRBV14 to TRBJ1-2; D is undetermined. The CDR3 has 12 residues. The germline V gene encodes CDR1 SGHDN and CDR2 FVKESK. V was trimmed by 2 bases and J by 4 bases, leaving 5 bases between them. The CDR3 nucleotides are TGTGCCAGCAGCCAAACGGCCTATGGCTACACCTTC. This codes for CASSQTAYGYTF.

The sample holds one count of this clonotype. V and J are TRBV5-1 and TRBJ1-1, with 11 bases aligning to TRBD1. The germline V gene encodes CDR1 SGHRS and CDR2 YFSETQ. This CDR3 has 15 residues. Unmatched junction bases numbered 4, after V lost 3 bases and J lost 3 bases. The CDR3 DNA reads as TGCGCCAGCAGCTGGGGGGACAGGGGGGACACTGAAGCTTTCTTT. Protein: CASSWGDRGDTEAFF.

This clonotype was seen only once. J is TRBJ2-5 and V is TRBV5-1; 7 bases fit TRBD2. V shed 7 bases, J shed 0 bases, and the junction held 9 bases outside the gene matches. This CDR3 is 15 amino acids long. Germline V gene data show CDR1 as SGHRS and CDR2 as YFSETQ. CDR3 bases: TGCGCCAGCTTTTGGGCTAGCGGTTACCAAGAGACCCAGTACTTC. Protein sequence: CASFWASGYQETQYF.

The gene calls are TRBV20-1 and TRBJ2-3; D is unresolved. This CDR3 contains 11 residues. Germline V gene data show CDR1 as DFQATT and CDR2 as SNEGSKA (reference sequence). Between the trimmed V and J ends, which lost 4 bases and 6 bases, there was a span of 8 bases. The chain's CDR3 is CSATQFDTQYF. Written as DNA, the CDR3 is TGCAGTGCTACCCAGTTCGATACGCAGTATTTT.

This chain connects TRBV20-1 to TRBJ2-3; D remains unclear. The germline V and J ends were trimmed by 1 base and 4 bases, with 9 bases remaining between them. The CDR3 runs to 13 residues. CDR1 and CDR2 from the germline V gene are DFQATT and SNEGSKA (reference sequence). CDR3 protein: CSARVPGSDTQYF. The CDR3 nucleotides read TGCAGTGCTAGAGTCCCCGGGTCAGATACGCAGTATTTT.

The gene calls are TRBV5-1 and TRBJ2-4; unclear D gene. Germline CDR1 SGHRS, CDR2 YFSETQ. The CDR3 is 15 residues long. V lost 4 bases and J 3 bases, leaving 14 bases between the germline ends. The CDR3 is CASSSNPVSKNIQYF. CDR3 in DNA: TGCGCCAGCAGCAGTAACCCCGTAAGCAAAAACATTCAGTACTTC.

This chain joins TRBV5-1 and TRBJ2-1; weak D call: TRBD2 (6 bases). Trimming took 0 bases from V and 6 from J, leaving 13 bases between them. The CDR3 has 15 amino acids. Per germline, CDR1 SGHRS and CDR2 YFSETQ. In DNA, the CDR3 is TGCGCCAGCAGCTTGGGCGGGGACCCGGCCAATGAGCAGTTCTTC. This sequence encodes CASSLGGDPANEQFF.

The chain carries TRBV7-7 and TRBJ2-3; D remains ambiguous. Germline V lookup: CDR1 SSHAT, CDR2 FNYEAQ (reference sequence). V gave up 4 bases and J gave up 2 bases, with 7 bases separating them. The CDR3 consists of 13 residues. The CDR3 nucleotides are TGTGCCAGCAGCTCCGGACCCACAGATACGCAGTATTTT. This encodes CASSSGPTDTQYF.

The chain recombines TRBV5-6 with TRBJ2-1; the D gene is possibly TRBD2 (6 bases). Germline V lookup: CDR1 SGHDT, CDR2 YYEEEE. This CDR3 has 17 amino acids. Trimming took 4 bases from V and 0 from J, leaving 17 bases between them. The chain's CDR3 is CASSKLGERVSYNEQFF. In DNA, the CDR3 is TGTGCCAGCAGCAAACTAGGGGAGCGGGTCTCCTACAATGAGCAGTTCTTC.

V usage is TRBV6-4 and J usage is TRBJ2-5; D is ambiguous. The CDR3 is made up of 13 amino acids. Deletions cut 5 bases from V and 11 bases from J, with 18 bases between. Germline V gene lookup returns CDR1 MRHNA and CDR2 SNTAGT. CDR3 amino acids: CASSSVLYNEQYF. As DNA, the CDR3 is TGTGCCAGCAGTTCGGTCCTCTACAATGAGCAGTACTTC.

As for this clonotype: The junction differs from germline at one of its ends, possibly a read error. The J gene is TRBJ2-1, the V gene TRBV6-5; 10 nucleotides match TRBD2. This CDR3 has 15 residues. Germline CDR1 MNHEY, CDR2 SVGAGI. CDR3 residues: CTSSSLAGAHNEQFF. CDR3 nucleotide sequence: TGTACCAGCAGTTCCCTAGCGGGGGCCCACAATGAGCAGTTCTTC.

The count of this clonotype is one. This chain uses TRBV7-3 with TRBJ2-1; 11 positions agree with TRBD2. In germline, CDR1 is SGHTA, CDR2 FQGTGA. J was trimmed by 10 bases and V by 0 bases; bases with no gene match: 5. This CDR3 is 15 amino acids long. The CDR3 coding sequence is TGTGCCAGCAGCTTAACGGGACTAGCGGTTTCGGAGCAGTTCTTC. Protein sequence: CASSLTGLAVSEQFF.

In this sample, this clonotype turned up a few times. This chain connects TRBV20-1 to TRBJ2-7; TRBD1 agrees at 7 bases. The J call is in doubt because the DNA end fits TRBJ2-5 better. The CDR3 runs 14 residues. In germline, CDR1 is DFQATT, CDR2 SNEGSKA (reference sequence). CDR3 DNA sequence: TGCAGTGCTAGACCTGACAGGGTGTGGGAGACCCAGTACTTC. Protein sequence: CSARPDRVWETQYF.

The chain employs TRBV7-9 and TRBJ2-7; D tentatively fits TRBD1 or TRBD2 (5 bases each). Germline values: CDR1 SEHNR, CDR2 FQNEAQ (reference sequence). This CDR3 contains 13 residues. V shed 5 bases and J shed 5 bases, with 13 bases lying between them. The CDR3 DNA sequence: TGTGCCAGCAGCATCTATTGGGACGACGAGCAGTACTTC. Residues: CASSIYWDDEQYF. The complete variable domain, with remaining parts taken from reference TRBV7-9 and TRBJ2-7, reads DTGVSQNPRHKITKRGQNVTFRCDPISEHNRLYWYRQTLGQGPEFLTYFQNEAQLEKSRLLSDRFSAERPKGSFSTLEIQRTEQGDSAMYLCASSIYWDDEQYFGPGTRLTVT.

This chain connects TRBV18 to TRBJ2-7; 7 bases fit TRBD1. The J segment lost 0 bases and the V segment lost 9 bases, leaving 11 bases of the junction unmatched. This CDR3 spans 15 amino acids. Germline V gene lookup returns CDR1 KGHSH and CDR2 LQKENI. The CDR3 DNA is TGTGCCAGGGACTTCCCTCGGGACAGCTCCTACGAGCAGTACTTC. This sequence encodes CARDFPRDSSYEQYF.

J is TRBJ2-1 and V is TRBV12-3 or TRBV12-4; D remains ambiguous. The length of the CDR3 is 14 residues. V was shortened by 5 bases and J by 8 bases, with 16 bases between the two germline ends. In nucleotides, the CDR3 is TGTGCCAGCAGTCCGGGTCCCGCCTGGGATGAGCAGTTCTTC. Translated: CASSPGPAWDEQFF.

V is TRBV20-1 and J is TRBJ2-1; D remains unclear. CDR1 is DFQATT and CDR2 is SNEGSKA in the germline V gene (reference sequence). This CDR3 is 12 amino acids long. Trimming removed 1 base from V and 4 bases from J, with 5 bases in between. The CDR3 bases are TGCAGTGCTAGAGTGCCTTACAATGAGCAGTTCTTC. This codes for CSARVPYNEQFF.

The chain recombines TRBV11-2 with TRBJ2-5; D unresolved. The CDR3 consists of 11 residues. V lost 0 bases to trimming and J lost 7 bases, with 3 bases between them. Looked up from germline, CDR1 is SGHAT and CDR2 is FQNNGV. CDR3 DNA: TGTGCCAGCAGCTTAGAAATGACCCAGTACTTC. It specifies CASSLEMTQYF. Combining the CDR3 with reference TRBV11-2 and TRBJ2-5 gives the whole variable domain EAGVAQSPRYKIIEKRQSVAFWCNPISGHATLYWYQQILGQGPKLLIQFQNNGVVDDSQLPKDRFSAERLKGVDSTLKIQPAKLEDSAVYLCASSLEMTQYFGPGTRLLVL.

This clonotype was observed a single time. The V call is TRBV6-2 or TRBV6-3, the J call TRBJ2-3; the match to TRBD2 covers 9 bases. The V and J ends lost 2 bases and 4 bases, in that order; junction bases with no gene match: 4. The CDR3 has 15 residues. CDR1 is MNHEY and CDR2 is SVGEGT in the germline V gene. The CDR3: CASSYRLAGPDTQYF. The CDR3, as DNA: TGTGCCAGCAGTTACCGGCTAGCGGGGCCAGATACGCAGTATTTT.

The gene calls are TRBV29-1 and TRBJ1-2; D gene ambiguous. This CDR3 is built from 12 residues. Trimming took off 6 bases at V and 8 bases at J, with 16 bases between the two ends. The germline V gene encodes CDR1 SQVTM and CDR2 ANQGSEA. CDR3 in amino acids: CSVSRGGEGYTF. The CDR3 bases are TGCAGCGTATCCAGAGGTGGAGAAGGCTACACCTTC.

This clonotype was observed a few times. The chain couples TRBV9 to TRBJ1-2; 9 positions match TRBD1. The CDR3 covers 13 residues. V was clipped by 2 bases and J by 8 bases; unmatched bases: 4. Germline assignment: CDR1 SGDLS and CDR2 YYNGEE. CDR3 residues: CASSVGQGKGYTF. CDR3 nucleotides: TGTGCCAGCAGCGTTGGACAGGGGAAAGGCTACACCTTC.

The CDR3 region has the DNA TGTGCCAGCAGCTCGCGACTAGCGGGAGAGATAGATACGCAGTATTTT. This gives the protein CASSSRLAGEIDTQYF. This chain connects TRBV13 to TRBJ2-3, with 12 bases matching TRBD2. The CDR3 is made up of 16 amino acids. CDR1 and CDR2 from the germline V gene are PRHDT and FYEKMQ (reference sequence). Trimming removed 4 bases from V and 5 bases from J; junction bases left unmatched: 7.

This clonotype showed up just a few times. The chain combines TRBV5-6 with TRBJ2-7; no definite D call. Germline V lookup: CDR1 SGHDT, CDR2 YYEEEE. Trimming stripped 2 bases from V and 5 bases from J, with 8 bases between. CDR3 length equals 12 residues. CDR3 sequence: CASSFLVDEQYF. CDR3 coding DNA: TGTGCCAGCAGCTTCCTCGTTGACGAGCAGTACTTC.